The entry that follows covers one T cell receptor (beta chain) sequence. This sample was included in a study of Graves' ophthalmopathy and Graves' hyperthyroidism. V gave up 2 bases and J gave up 1 base, with 5 bases separating them. CDR1 LGHDT and CDR2 YNNKEL come from the germline V gene (reference sequence). The CDR3 loop spans 13 amino acids. For repertoire sequencing, the TCR beta CDR3 regions were amplified from RNA transcripts. After a first-round RT-PCR with HTBI primers, a second-round multiplex PCR was run. TCRdb called the multiplex PCR reads again in MiXCR, with one record for every CDR3 protein. The sample shows 650,000 to 900,000 distinct CDR3 sequences, approximately 40% of them seen only once.

This chain links TRBV3-1 with TRBJ1-1; D is unclear. The receptor comes from an adult man with Graves' ophthalmopathy. The sample taken for sequencing was peripheral blood. The CDR3 here is CASSQLENTEAFF. The CDR3 DNA reads as TGTGCCAGCAGCCAATTAGAGAACACTGAAGCTTTCTTT. The complete variable domain, with remaining parts taken from reference TRBV3-1 and TRBJ1-1, reads DTAVSQTPKYLVTQMGNDKSIKCEQNLGHDTMYWYKQDSKKFLKIMFSYNNKELIINETVPNRFSPKSPDKAHLNLHINSLELGDSAVYFCASSQLENTEAFFGQGTRLTVV.